The 14 T cell receptor beta chains below come from one sample, sequenced in a study of blood T cell repertoires in COVID-19. Method: immunoSEQ multiplex PCR; TCRdb's copy keeps in-frame clones and lacks some. The data show some 460,000 clones, nearly 90% seen once. Sequencing input: PBMCs or T cells enriched from blood (not recorded which). The receptors stem from a young woman with acute COVID-19.

The J gene is TRBJ2-7, the V gene TRBV5-6, with D unclear. Trimming left V 2 bases short and J 0 bases short, with 6 bases between. CDR1 is SGHDT, CDR2 YYEEEE, per germline. The CDR3 runs 13 residues. Here the CDR3 reads CASSFSHSYEQYF. The DNA for the CDR3 is TGTGCCAGCAGCTTTAGCCACTCCTACGAGCAGTACTTC. Filled out from reference TRBV5-6 and TRBJ2-7, the complete variable domain reads DAGVTQSPTHLIKTRGQQVTLRCSPKSGHDTVSWYQQALGQGPQFIFQYYEEEERQRGNFPDRFSGHQFPNYSSELNVNALLLGDSALYLCASSFSHSYEQYFGPGTRLTVT.

V usage is TRBV18 and J usage is TRBJ2-2; tentatively, D is TRBD2 (5 bases). Germline CDR1 is KGHSH and CDR2 is LQKENI. The CDR3 has 14 residues. V lost 3 bases, J lost 5 bases, and 10 bases lay in between. CDR3 bases: TGTGCCAGCTCACCGGACTTAAATACCGGGGAGCTGTTTTTT. The encoded protein is CASSPDLNTGELFF.

This clone showed up just a few times. The chain employs TRBV5-1 and TRBJ1-6, with D perhaps matching TRBD1 (5 bases). The CDR3 is made up of 14 amino acids. The germline CDR1 and CDR2 sequences are SGHRS and YFSETQ. The ends were cut back, 0 bases at V and 6 bases at J, with 7 bases in the middle. In DNA form, the CDR3 reads TGCGCCAGCAGCTTGGACAGGATTAATTCACCCCTCCACTTT. This encodes CASSLDRINSPLHF.

The V gene is TRBV5-1, the J gene TRBJ2-1; TRBD2 matches 7 bases. The germline V gene has CDR1 SGHRS and CDR2 YFSETQ. V dropped 4 bases and J dropped 5; count of bases not matched to a gene: 9. CDR3 length equals 15 residues. Here the CDR3 DNA reads TGCGCCAGCAGCCCACTCTGGGGGGGAGACAATGAGCAGTTCTTC. It yields the protein CASSPLWGGDNEQFF.

CDR3 DNA: TGTGCCAGCGGACAGGGAAAGTCCTACGAGCAGTACTTC. This gives the protein CASGQGKSYEQYF. The V call is TRBV7-9, the J call TRBJ2-7; TRBD1 matches at 8 bases. CDR3 length equals 13 residues. V trimming: 8 bases; J trimming: 1 base; junction bases outside the gene matches: 4. In germline, CDR1 is SEHNR, CDR2 FQNEAQ (reference sequence).

The chain links TRBV9 to TRBJ1-1; D remains ambiguous. Between the trimmed V and J ends, which lost 2 bases and 1 base, there was a span of 6 bases. The CDR3 consists of 13 residues. Germline CDR1 reads SGDLS; CDR2 reads YYNGEE. As DNA, the CDR3 is TGTGCCAGCAGCGTTAAATGGAACACTGAAGCTTTCTTT. This translates into CASSVKWNTEAFF.

The chain uses TRBV27 and TRBJ2-3, with TRBD1 matching 10 bases. Losses at the gene ends were 5 bases for V and 1 base for J; bases not matched to a gene: 6. This CDR3 region has 16 residues. In germline, CDR1 is MNHEY, CDR2 SMNVEV (reference sequence). This chain's CDR3 is CASSRPGTGGTDTQYF. CDR3 DNA sequence: TGTGCCAGCAGTCGCCCCGGGACAGGGGGCACAGATACGCAGTATTTT.

V usage is TRBV9 and J usage is TRBJ1-3; TRBD1 matches 9 bases. Germline V lookup: CDR1 SGDLS, CDR2 YYNGEE. This CDR3 is built from 12 residues. The trim removed 4 bases at V and 10 bases at J, leaving 3 bases unmatched. The DNA for the CDR3 is TGTGCCAGCAGCAAAGGACAGGGGACCATATATTTT. It translates to CASSKGQGTIYF.

This clone was seen only a few times. The chain links TRBV4-1 to TRBJ1-5; 12 positions match TRBD1. Germline V gene lookup returns CDR1 MGHRA and CDR2 YSYEKL. The CDR3 extends over 16 amino acids. The trim removed 1 base at V and 7 bases at J, leaving 5 bases unmatched. CDR3 DNA: TGCGCCAGCAGCCAAGCGGGACAGGGGGCAGAGCAGCCCCAGCATTTT. It specifies CASSQAGQGAEQPQHF.

The J gene is TRBJ2-3, the V gene TRBV4-1; 14 positions match TRBD2. The germline V gene has CDR1 MGHRA and CDR2 YSYEKL. CDR3 size: 16 residues. The V and J ends lost 4 bases and 4 bases, in that order; junction bases with no gene match: 4. CDR3 protein: CASSPTSGGGADTQYF. The CDR3 nucleotides read TGCGCCAGCAGCCCGACTAGCGGGGGGGGAGCAGATACGCAGTATTTT.

This sequence joins TRBV11-2 and TRBJ2-1, with 9 bases aligning to TRBD1. The trim removed 5 bases at V and 0 bases at J, leaving 11 bases unmatched. CDR1 and CDR2 (germline): SGHAT, FQNNGV. The CDR3 spans 18 residues. Written as DNA, the CDR3 is TGTGCCAGCAGCCCTAACAGGGACAGGGTTAGCTCCTACAATGAGCAGTTCTTC. Amino acid sequence: CASSPNRDRVSSYNEQFF. Full variable domain (remainder filled in from reference TRBV11-2 and TRBJ2-1): EAGVAQSPRYKIIEKRQSVAFWCNPISGHATLYWYQQILGQGPKLLIQFQNNGVVDDSQLPKDRFSAERLKGVDSTLKIQPAKLEDSAVYLCASSPNRDRVSSYNEQFFGPGTRLTVL.

V gene TRBV10-3 combines with J gene TRBJ2-1; 10 bases line up with TRBD2. J was trimmed by 7 bases and V by 6 bases; bases with no gene match: 12. CDR1 is ENHRY and CDR2 is SYGVKD in the germline V gene. CDR3 size: 16 residues. The CDR3 spells CAIRDSGGTGVNEQFF. In nucleotides, the CDR3 is TGTGCCATCAGAGATAGCGGGGGGACTGGAGTAAATGAGCAGTTCTTC.

This sequence joins TRBV7-9 and TRBJ2-1, with 12 bases identical to TRBD2. This CDR3 spans 16 amino acids. Germline values: CDR1 SEHNR, CDR2 FQNEAQ (reference sequence). V shed 3 bases, J shed 2 bases, and the junction held 2 bases outside the gene matches. As DNA, the CDR3 is TGTGCCAGCAGCTTCGCTAGCGGGGGGGCCTACAATGAGCAGTTCTTC. It specifies CASSFASGGAYNEQFF.

V is TRBV6-1 and J is TRBJ2-2; possibly TRBD1 for D (6 bases). In germline, CDR1 is MNHNS, CDR2 SASEGT. There are 15 residues in the CDR3. V was shortened by 0 bases and J by 2 bases, with 7 bases between the two germline ends. CDR3 in amino acids: CASSEAGTNTGELFF. The CDR3 DNA is TGTGCCAGCAGTGAAGCTGGGACAAACACCGGGGAGCTGTTTTTT.